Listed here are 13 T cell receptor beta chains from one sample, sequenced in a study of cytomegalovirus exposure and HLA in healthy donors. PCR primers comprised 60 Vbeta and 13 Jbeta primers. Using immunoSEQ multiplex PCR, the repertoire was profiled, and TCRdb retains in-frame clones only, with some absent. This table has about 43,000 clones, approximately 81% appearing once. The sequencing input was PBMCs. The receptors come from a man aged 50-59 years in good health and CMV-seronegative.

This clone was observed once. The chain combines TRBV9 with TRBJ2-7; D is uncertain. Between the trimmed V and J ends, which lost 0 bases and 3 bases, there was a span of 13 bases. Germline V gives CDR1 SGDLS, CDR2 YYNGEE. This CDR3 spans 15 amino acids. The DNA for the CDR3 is TGTGCCAGCAGCGTAGAAGCAACAGAGAACTACGAGCAGTACTTC. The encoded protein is CASSVEATENYEQYF.

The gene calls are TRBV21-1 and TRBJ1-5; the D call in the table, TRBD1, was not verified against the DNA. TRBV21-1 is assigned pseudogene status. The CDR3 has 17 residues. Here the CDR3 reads CASPPIFRRQQNQPQHF. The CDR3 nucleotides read TGTGCCAGCCCCCCGATCTTTAGGCGACAGCAGAATCAGCCCCAGCATTTT.

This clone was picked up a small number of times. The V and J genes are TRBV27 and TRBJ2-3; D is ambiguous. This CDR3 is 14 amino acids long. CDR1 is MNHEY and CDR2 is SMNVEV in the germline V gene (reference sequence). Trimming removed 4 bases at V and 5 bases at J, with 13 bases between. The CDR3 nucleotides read TGTGCCAGCAGTTCCCCCCCCCGAGAAGATACGCAGTATTTT. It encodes CASSSPPREDTQYF.

The CDR3 sequence is CASSRWEGVMNTEAFF. CDR3 nucleotides: TGTGCCAGCAGCCGGTGGGAGGGCGTGATGAACACTGAAGCTTTCTTT. This chain uses TRBV6-6 with TRBJ1-1; no clear D. The germline V gene has CDR1 MNHNY and CDR2 SVGAGI (reference sequence). CDR3 length: 16 residues. V lost 6 bases, J lost 0 bases, and 17 bases lay in between.

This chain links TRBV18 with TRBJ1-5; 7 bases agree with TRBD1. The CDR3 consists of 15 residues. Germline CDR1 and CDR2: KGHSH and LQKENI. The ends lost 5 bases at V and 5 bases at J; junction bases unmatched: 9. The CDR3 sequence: CASSTGALGHQPQHF. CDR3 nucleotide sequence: TGTGCCAGCTCAACAGGGGCTTTAGGACATCAGCCCCAGCATTTT.

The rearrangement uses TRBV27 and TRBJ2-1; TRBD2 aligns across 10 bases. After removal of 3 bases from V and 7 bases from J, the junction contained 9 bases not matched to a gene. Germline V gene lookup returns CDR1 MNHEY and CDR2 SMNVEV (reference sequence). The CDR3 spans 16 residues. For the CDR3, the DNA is TGTGCCAGCAGTTTCGTCGGAACTAGCGGGGCAAATGAGCAGTTCTTC. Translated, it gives CASSFVGTSGANEQFF.

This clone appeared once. The CDR3 DNA follows: TGTGCCAGCAGCGTAGGGGGACTAGCGGGGGGTTATGAGCAGTTCTTC. It translates to CASSVGGLAGGYEQFF. The chain combines TRBV9 with TRBJ2-1, with 15 bases that match TRBD2. V shed 0 bases, J shed 8 bases, and the junction held 3 bases outside the gene matches. The CDR3 is made up of 16 amino acids. From germline, CDR1 is SGDLS and CDR2 YYNGEE.

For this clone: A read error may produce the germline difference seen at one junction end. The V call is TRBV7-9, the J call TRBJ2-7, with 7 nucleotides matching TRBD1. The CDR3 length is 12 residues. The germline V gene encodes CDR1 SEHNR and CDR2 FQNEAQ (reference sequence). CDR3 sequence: CSSSRQGWEQYF. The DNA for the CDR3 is TGTTCCAGCAGTCGACAGGGTTGGGAGCAGTACTTC.

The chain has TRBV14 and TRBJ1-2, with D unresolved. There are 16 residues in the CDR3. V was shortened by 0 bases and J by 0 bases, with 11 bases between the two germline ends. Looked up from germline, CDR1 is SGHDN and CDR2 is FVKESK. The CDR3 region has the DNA TGTGCCAGCAGCCAAGAACACAGCCGAACTAACTATGGCTACACCTTC. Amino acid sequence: CASSQEHSRTNYGYTF.

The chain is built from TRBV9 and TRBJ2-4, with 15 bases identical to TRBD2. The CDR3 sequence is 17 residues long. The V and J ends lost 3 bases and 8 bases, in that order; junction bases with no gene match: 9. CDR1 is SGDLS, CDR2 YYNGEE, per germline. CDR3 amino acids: CASSAGLAGGGRDIQYF. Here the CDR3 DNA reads TGTGCCAGCAGCGCAGGACTAGCGGGGGGGGGAAGGGACATTCAGTACTTC.

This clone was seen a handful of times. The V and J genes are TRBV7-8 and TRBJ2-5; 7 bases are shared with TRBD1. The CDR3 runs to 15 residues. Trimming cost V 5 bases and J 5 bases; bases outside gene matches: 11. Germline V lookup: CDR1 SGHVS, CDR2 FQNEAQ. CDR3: CASSRRQGPSETQYF. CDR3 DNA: TGTGCCAGCAGCCGAAGACAGGGCCCCTCGGAGACCCAGTACTTC.

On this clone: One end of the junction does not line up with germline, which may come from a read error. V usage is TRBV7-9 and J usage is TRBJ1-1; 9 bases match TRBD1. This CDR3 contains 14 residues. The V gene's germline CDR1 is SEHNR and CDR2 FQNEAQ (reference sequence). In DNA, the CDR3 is TGTTCCAGCAGCGCCGGACAGGGGCGCACTGAAGCTTTCTTT. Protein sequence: CSSSAGQGRTEAFF.

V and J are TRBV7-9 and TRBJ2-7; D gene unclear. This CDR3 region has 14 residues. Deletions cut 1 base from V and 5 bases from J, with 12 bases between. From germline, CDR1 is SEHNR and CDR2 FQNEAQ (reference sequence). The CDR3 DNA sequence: TGTGCCAGCAGCTTAGACTTGAGGTCCCACGAGCAGTACTTC. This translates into CASSLDLRSHEQYF. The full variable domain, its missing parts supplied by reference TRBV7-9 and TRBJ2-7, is DTGVSQNPRHKITKRGQNVTFRCDPISEHNRLYWYRQTLGQGPEFLTYFQNEAQLEKSRLLSDRFSAERPKGSFSTLEIQRTEQGDSAMYLCASSLDLRSHEQYFGPGTRLTVT.